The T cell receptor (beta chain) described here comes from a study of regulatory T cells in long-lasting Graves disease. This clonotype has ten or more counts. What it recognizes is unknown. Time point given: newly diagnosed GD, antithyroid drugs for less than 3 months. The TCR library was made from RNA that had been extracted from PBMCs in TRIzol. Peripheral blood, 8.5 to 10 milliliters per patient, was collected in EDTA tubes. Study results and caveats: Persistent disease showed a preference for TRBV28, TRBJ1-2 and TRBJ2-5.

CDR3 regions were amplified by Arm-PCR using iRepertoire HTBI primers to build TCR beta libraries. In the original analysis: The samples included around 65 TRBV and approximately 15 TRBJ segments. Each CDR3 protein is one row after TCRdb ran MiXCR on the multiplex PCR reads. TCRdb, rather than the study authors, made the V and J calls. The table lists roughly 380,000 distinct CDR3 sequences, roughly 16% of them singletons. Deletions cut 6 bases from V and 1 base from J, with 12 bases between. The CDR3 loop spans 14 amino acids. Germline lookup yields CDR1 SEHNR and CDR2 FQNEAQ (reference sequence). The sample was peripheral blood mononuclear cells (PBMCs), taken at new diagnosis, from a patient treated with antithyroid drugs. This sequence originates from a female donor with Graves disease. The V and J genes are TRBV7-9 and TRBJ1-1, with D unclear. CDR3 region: CASSHGVKNTEAFF. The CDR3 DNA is TGTGCCAGCAGTCACGGGGTAAAGAACACTGAAGCTTTCTTT.